This TCR beta chain was identified during a study of blood T cell repertoires in COVID-19. This clone was picked up one time. Original processing methods: Estimation of nucleated cell counts was performed using reference gene primer amplification. The repertoire was sequenced with immunoSEQ multiplex PCR; TCRdb's copy has only in-frame clones and lacks some. D and trimming come from the DNA, and the V and J calls and clone size come from that table. The sample lists around 360,000 clones; around 87% were seen once. V lost 2 bases and J lost 2, with 10 bases in between. The CDR3 loop spans 14 amino acids. CDR1 is MNHNY, CDR2 SVGAGI, per germline (reference sequence).

What was sequenced was peripheral blood. The receptor was derived from a woman aged 25 to 39 with COVID-19, enrolled during active disease. The rearrangement uses TRBV6-6 and TRBJ2-7, with unresolved D. This CDR3 reads CASSYNPPPYEQYF. DNA of the CDR3: TGTGCCAGCAGTTACAATCCCCCTCCCTACGAGCAGTACTTC.